This T cell receptor (beta chain) comes out of a study of long-term antiretroviral therapy in people with HIV. An immunoSEQ assay, version v3.0, was performed at survey level. The table came from immunoSEQ multiplex PCR; TCRdb's copy has only in-frame clones and leaves some out. The table includes tens of thousands of clones, roughly 87% detected once. This clone was observed a handful of times. Its matching antigen is unknown. Findings and caveats of the study: In HIV, the repertoires covered a tighter span of CDR3 lengths than in controls. Across all time points, the repertoire was dominated by clones that expanded before ART.

V lost 8 bases, J lost 0 bases, and 12 bases lay in between. The CDR3 extends over 14 amino acids. Germline loops: CDR1 MNHNS, CDR2 SASEGT. This sample comprised unsorted PBMCs, obtained 1.1 years before starting antiretroviral therapy. This TCR derives from a woman aged 30 to 39 with HIV. V and J are TRBV6-1 and TRBJ2-3; D not resolved. The CDR3 region is CASGFKLSTDTQYF. In DNA form, the CDR3 reads TGTGCCAGCGGATTCAAGCTTAGCACAGATACGCAGTATTTT.